These 27 T cell receptor beta chains were all obtained from the same sample, sequenced in a study of T cell clonality in common variable immunodeficiency. Profiled with immunoSEQ multiplex PCR; TCRdb holds only in-frame clones, not every one. The sample contains about 47,000 clones, none of them singletons. Material: peripheral blood mononuclear cells. The source is a person between 18 and 75 years old in good health.

This clone was found a few times. The read stops 3 residues short of the end of the CDR3; the missing end is completed from the germline J gene. The rearrangement joins TRBV29-1 to TRBJ1-2, with 8 bases lining up with TRBD1. The CDR3 runs 12 residues. Germline-derived CDR1 and CDR2 are SQVTM and ANQGSEA. The V and J ends lost 7 bases and 4 bases, in that order; junction bases with no gene match: 5. This CDR3 reads CSAGTGIYGYTF. CDR3 DNA, as far as it was read: TGCAGCGCTGGGACAGGAATCTATGGC.

This clone has a count of ten or more. With the read ending 3 residues before the CDR3 end, the germline J gene is used to fill in that end. J is TRBJ2-3 and V is TRBV7-6; D call uncertain. The germline V gene encodes CDR1 SGHVS and CDR2 FNYEAQ. The CDR3 loop spans 15 amino acids. V lost 1 base to trimming and J lost 2 bases, with 10 bases between them. Incomplete CDR3 DNA: TGTGCCAGCAGCTTAGATCCAGCGCTCACAGATACG. Encoded protein: CASSLDPALTDT. The full CDR3 protein reads CASSLDPALTDTQYF.

This clone was observed many times. The DNA ends 3 residues before the CDR3 does, and the rest of the CDR3 is filled in from the germline J gene. The chain recombines TRBV7-3 with TRBJ2-2; 14 bases agree with TRBD2. CDR1 and CDR2 from the germline V gene are SGHTA and FQGTGA. J lost 0 bases, V lost 1 base, and 4 bases had no gene match. This CDR3 comprises 19 residues. CDR3 loop: CASSLRGLAGAANTGELFF. The CDR3 bases that were read are TGTGCCAGCAGCTTAAGGGGACTAGCGGGAGCCGCGAACACCGGGGAG.

CDR3: CASSLGGERVNEQFF. The CDR3 DNA, read in part, is TGTGCCAGCAGCTTAGGGGGGGAGCGGGTAAATGAG. The rearrangement joins TRBV7-2 to TRBJ2-1; D might be TRBD2 (6 bases). The CDR3 goes on 3 residues after the read ends, and that part is filled in from the germline J gene. Trimming removed 1 base from V and 7 bases from J, with 14 bases in between. This CDR3 is 15 amino acids long. Germline CDR1 SGHTA, CDR2 FQGNSA.

This clone was recorded at least ten times. The CDR3 end lies 3 residues beyond the end of the read and is filled in from the germline J gene. The chain carries TRBV7-8 and TRBJ2-7; D possibly corresponds to TRBD2 (7 bases). V was shortened by 5 bases and J by 3 bases, with 23 bases between the two germline ends. This CDR3 comprises 17 residues. Germline V lookup: CDR1 SGHVS, CDR2 FQNEAQ. CDR3 DNA, as far as it was read: TGTGCCAGCAGCGTTAGGGGGGGTACTTGGAAAAACTACGAG. Its protein is CASSVRGGTWKNYE. The full CDR3 protein is CASSVRGGTWKNYEQYF. The whole variable domain, remainder taken from reference TRBV7-8 and TRBJ2-7, is GAGVSQSPRYKVAKRGQDVALRCDPISGHVSLFWYQQALGQGPEFLTYFQNEAQLDKSGLPSDRFFAERPEGSVSTLKIQRTQQEDSAVYLCASSVRGGTWKNYEQYFGPGTRLTVT.

This clone has a count of ten or more. The read finishes 3 residues shy of the CDR3 end, and the germline J gene is used to complete it. This chain connects TRBV5-1 to TRBJ2-7, with 8 nucleotides matching TRBD1. Germline assignment: CDR1 SGHRS and CDR2 YFSETQ. J was trimmed by 1 base and V by 0 bases; bases with no gene match: 3. The CDR3 spans 15 residues. The CDR3 is CASSLGTGNSYEQYF. The DNA read from the CDR3 is TGCGCCAGCAGCTTGGGGACAGGGAATTCCTACGAG.

This clone was picked up many times. The sequenced fragment ends 3 residues before the CDR3 boundary, so the rest is inferred from the germline J gene. This sequence joins TRBV23-1 and TRBJ2-5; 9 bases line up with TRBD1. TRBV23-1 is an ORF for which the function is uncertain. The CDR3 totals 21 residues. Trimming took 0 bases from V and 2 from J; bases not matched to a gene: 19. The CDR3 sequence: CASSQSRGRGTGKVGQETQYF. The sequenced CDR3 bases are TGCGCCAGCAGTCAATCCAGGGGGCGTGGGACAGGGAAGGTTGGACAAGAGACC.

This clone occurred many times. Sequencing ends 3 residues short of the CDR3 end; the germline J gene provides the rest. V gene TRBV20-1 combines with J gene TRBJ1-5; 8 nucleotides line up with TRBD1. Unmatched junction bases numbered 3, after V lost 6 bases and J lost 2 bases. Germline V CDR1 and CDR2: DFQATT, SNEGSKA (reference sequence). The CDR3 has 13 amino acids. The CDR3 sequence: CSALDRGNQPQHF. The part of the CDR3 DNA that was read is TGCAGTGCCCTGGACAGGGGCAATCAGCCC.

This clone was observed at least ten times. The read ends 3 residues before the CDR3 terminus; that terminus is restored from the germline J gene. The chain links TRBV20-1 to TRBJ2-7, with D tentatively TRBD2 (5 bases). Germline V gene lookup returns CDR1 DFQATT and CDR2 SNEGSKA (reference sequence). The length of the CDR3 is 16 residues. The ends were cut back, 2 bases at V and 5 bases at J, with 22 bases in the middle. The sequenced CDR3 bases are TGCAGTGCTAGACGGGGTGGGTATTGGGAGTTGGACGAG. Its protein product is CSARRGGYWELDE. The entire CDR3 reads CSARRGGYWELDEQYF.

This clone has ten or more counts. The read terminates 3 residues before the CDR3 end, so the remaining end is supplied by the germline J gene. The sample holds other DNA sequences that translate to the same CDR3. V is TRBV7-9 and J is TRBJ2-5; maybe TRBD2 (6 bases). V was shortened by 3 bases and J by 2 bases, with 13 bases between the two germline ends. This CDR3 comprises 15 residues. In germline, CDR1 is SEHNR, CDR2 FQNEAQ (reference sequence). The CDR3 bases that were read are TGTGCCAGCAGCTTGGCCCGGGGGACTCAAGAGACC. Protein: CASSLARGTQET. In full, the CDR3 is CASSLARGTQETQYF.

This clone was recorded a few times. The read finishes 3 residues shy of the CDR3 end, and the germline J gene is used to complete it. This chain uses TRBV10-2 with TRBJ1-2; possibly TRBD1 for D (5 bases). Germline V gene data show CDR1 as WSHSY and CDR2 as SAAADI. The CDR3 covers 11 residues. V dropped 3 bases and J dropped 7 bases, with 6 bases sitting between them. Here the CDR3 reads CASSDRVGYTF. CDR3 DNA, as far as it was read: TGCGCCAGCAGTGACAGGGTTGGC.

The table lists this clone with many counts. The CDR3 is CASSLSSSYEQYF. The covered CDR3 bases are TGTGCCAGCAGCTTGTCCAGCTCCTACGAG. This rearrangement joins TRBV5-6 to TRBJ2-7; D gene ambiguous. The CDR3 is cut off 3 residues early in the read; its end comes from the germline J gene. Trimming removed 1 base from V and 0 bases from J, with 5 bases in between. CDR3 length: 13 amino acids. The germline gives CDR1 SGHDT, CDR2 YYEEEE.

This clone was detected many times. The read gets to within 3 residues of the CDR3 end, and the germline J gene fills in the rest. The chain uses TRBV11-2 and TRBJ2-7; D not resolved. The CDR3 spans 13 residues. Trimming pared 2 bases from V and 5 bases from J, leaving 10 bases between. Germline CDR1 SGHAT, CDR2 FQNNGV. CDR3 DNA, as far as it was read: TGTGCCAGCAGCTTAAACTTTCTGAACGAG. Protein: CASSLNFLNE. The CDR3 as a whole reads CASSLNFLNEQYF.

This clone has a count of ten or more. The read ends 3 residues early relative to the CDR3; the germline J gene fills the gap. J is TRBJ1-6 and V is TRBV6-1; D is uncertain. CDR3 length: 16 residues. V was trimmed by 4 bases and J by 8 bases, leaving 18 bases between them. CDR1 and CDR2 (germline): MNHNS, SASEGT. CDR3: CASSVGSVVWDSPLHF. CDR3 DNA, as far as it was read: TGTGCCAGCAGTGTCGGGTCGGTGGTGTGGGATTCACCC.

This clone was seen many times. With the read ending 3 residues before the CDR3 end, the germline J gene is used to fill in that end. The chain has TRBV24-1 and TRBJ1-5; D not resolved. The CDR3 loop spans 13 amino acids. V was pared by 3 bases and J by 5 bases, with 7 bases between. Germline V gene lookup returns CDR1 KGHDR and CDR2 SFDVKD. CDR3 residues: CATSDRRDQPQHF. The DNA read from the CDR3 is TGTGCCACCAGTGATAGGAGGGATCAGCCC.

This clone appeared many times. The read terminates 3 residues before the CDR3 end, so the remaining end is supplied by the germline J gene. The V call is TRBV7-9, the J call TRBJ2-7, with unresolved D. The germline V gene encodes CDR1 SEHNR and CDR2 FQNEAQ (reference sequence). V was pared by 5 bases and J by 0 bases, with 8 bases between. The CDR3 consists of 13 residues. CDR3 sequence: CASSAQASYEQYF. The covered CDR3 bases are TGTGCCAGCAGCGCCCAGGCCTCCTACGAG.

The table lists this clone with many counts. The CDR3 end falls 3 residues outside the read, so it is completed with the germline J gene. This rearrangement joins TRBV2 to TRBJ1-1, with 8 bases aligning to TRBD1. The CDR3 is 17 residues long. Trimming took 3 bases from V and 0 from J; bases not matched to a gene: 9. Germline V lookup: CDR1 SNHLY, CDR2 FYNNEI. The CDR3 is CASSDRGPLEMNTEAFF. The sequenced part of the CDR3 DNA is TGTGCCAGCAGTGACAGGGGGCCCCTCGAAATGAACACTGAA.

This clone was seen ten or more times. The read halts 3 residues ahead of the CDR3 end, with the missing end drawn from the germline J gene. This sequence joins TRBV15 and TRBJ2-2; 15 bases match TRBD2. The CDR3 has 17 residues. Trimming took 3 bases from V and 6 from J; bases not matched to a gene: 5. Per germline, CDR1 LNHNV and CDR2 YYDKDF (reference sequence). CDR3 DNA (partial): TGTGCCACCAGCAGGAGGAGGACTAGCGGGGGGGCCGGGGAG. Translated, it gives CATSRRRTSGGAGE. The entire CDR3 sequence reads CATSRRRTSGGAGELFF.

This clone was counted many times. The read ends 3 residues before the CDR3 terminus; that terminus is restored from the germline J gene. The V gene is TRBV20-1, the J gene TRBJ2-5, with D possibly matching TRBD2 (6 bases). Germline CDR1 reads DFQATT; CDR2 reads SNEGSKA (reference sequence). The V and J ends lost 2 bases and 0 bases respectively, with 13 bases between them. CDR3 length: 15 amino acids. Partial CDR3 DNA: TGCAGTGCTAGAAGCCCGCGGGACTACCAAGAGACC. Translation: CSARSPRDYQET. The full CDR3 reads CSARSPRDYQETQYF.

This clone showed up many times. The CDR3 end is not reached by the read, which stops 3 residues before it; the germline J gene fills it in. The chain has TRBV11-2 and TRBJ2-7; maybe TRBD1 (7 bases). Germline CDR1 reads SGHAT; CDR2 reads FQNNGV. The CDR3 is 15 residues long. V dropped 5 bases and J dropped 0 bases, with 14 bases sitting between them. Partial CDR3 DNA: TGTGCCAGCAGCGTCAGACAGGGACTCTCCTACGAG. Translated: CASSVRQGLSYE. In full, the CDR3 reads CASSVRQGLSYEQYF.

This clone occurred many times. The read ends 3 residues before the CDR3 terminus; that terminus is restored from the germline J gene. The chain employs TRBV28 and TRBJ2-7; the D is unclear. V dropped 3 bases and J dropped 0 bases, with 6 bases sitting between them. Germline lookup yields CDR1 MDHEN and CDR2 SYDVKM. This CDR3 spans 13 amino acids. CDR3 residues: CASSFSFSYEQYF. CDR3 DNA (partial): TGTGCCAGCAGTTTCAGTTTCTCCTACGAG.

This clone was found many times. The read gets to within 3 residues of the CDR3 end, and the germline J gene fills in the rest. This chain links TRBV6-2 or TRBV6-3 with TRBJ1-5, with 8 nucleotides matching TRBD1. The germline V gene has CDR1 MNHEY and CDR2 SVGEGT. V trimming: 5 bases; J trimming: 4 bases; junction bases outside the gene matches: 4. This CDR3 region has 14 residues. The CDR3 is CASSVDRGNQPQHF. The covered CDR3 bases are TGTGCCAGCAGTGTTGACAGGGGAAATCAGCCC.

This clone was detected ten times or more. The read halts 3 residues ahead of the CDR3 end, with the missing end drawn from the germline J gene. This sequence joins TRBV7-8 and TRBJ1-5; weak D call: TRBD1 (6 bases). Germline-derived CDR1 and CDR2 are SGHVS and FQNEAQ. The CDR3 covers 18 residues. Between the trimmed V and J ends, which lost 7 bases and 6 bases, there was a span of 28 bases. Incomplete CDR3 DNA: TGTGCCAGCACCAGCGCGGGAAGGAGGACAGAATCAATTCAGCCC. Translating it yields CASTSAGRRTESIQP. The full-length CDR3 reads as CASTSAGRRTESIQPQHF. Variable domain in full (rest from reference TRBV7-8 and TRBJ1-5): GAGVSQSPRYKVAKRGQDVALRCDPISGHVSLFWYQQALGQGPEFLTYFQNEAQLDKSGLPSDRFFAERPEGSVSTLKIQRTQQEDSAVYLCASTSAGRRTESIQPQHFGDGTRLSIL.

In its sample, this clone was seen many times. Coverage ceases 3 residues before the CDR3 finishes, and the germline J gene fills in the end. V and J are TRBV13 and TRBJ2-5; perhaps TRBD1 as D (5 bases). Per germline, CDR1 PRHDT and CDR2 FYEKMQ (reference sequence). V was shortened by 0 bases and J by 0 bases, with 11 bases between the two germline ends. The CDR3 length is 16 residues. CDR3 DNA (partial): TGTGCCAGCAGCTTAGGCAGGGCAGGTTACCAAGAGACC. It yields the protein CASSLGRAGYQET. The full CDR3 reads CASSLGRAGYQETQYF.

This clone was seen only a few times. The DNA ends 3 residues before the CDR3 does, and the rest of the CDR3 is filled in from the germline J gene. The gene calls are TRBV6-1 and TRBJ2-4; 8 bases are shared with TRBD1. CDR3 length: 14 amino acids. In germline, CDR1 is MNHNS, CDR2 SASEGT. The DNA read from the CDR3 is TGTGCCAGCAGTGCTACAGGGGGAGGCTATGGT. It is translated as CASSATGGGYG. The CDR3, in full, reads CASSATGGGYGQYF.

This clone occurred a few times. Here the CDR3 reads CASSLDREGSYDYTF. The DNA read from the CDR3 is TGTGCCAGCTCACTGGACCGGGAGGGGTCCTACGAC. The chain joins TRBV18 to TRBJ1-2, with D maybe TRBD1 (5 bases). The read gets to within 3 residues of the CDR3 end, and the germline J gene fills in the rest. Per germline, CDR1 KGHSH and CDR2 LQKENI. CDR3 length: 15 amino acids. The whole variable domain, filled in from reference TRBV18 and TRBJ1-2, reads NAGVMQNPRHLVRRRGQEARLRCSPMKGHSHVYWYRQLPEEGLKFMVYLQKENIIDESGMPKERFSAEFPKEGPSILRIQQVVRGDSAAYFCASSLDREGSYDYTFGSGTRLTVV.

The sample holds a few counts of this clone. The CDR3 extends 3 residues past the end of the read, so its final part is completed from the germline J gene. V is TRBV7-9 and J is TRBJ1-1; D not resolved. V gave up 4 bases and J gave up 7 bases, with 10 bases separating them. This CDR3 has 12 amino acids. Germline CDR1 and CDR2: SEHNR and FQNEAQ (reference sequence). The part of the CDR3 DNA that was read is TGTGCCAGCAGCTCCAGCAGCGGTGAA. It encodes CASSSSSGE. In full, the CDR3 reads CASSSSSGEAFF. Based on the CDR3 plus reference TRBV7-9 and TRBJ1-1, the full variable domain is DTGVSQNPRHKITKRGQNVTFRCDPISEHNRLYWYRQTLGQGPEFLTYFQNEAQLEKSRLLSDRFSAERPKGSFSTLEIQRTEQGDSAMYLCASSSSSGEAFFGQGTRLTVV.